One sample yielded the 17 T cell receptor beta chains listed below, sequenced in a study of blood T cell repertoires in COVID-19. The table came from immunoSEQ multiplex PCR; TCRdb's copy has only in-frame clones and leaves some out. The sample holds some 320,000 clones; under 90% are singletons and the top ten take over 8.5%. Specimen: peripheral blood. The receptors come from a young woman with COVID-19, enrolled during active disease.

CDR3 coding DNA: TGCGCCAGCAGCTTGGACAGTGCCCGGGAGTATGGCTACACCTTC. Translation: CASSLDSAREYGYTF. The chain carries TRBV5-1 and TRBJ1-2; D ambiguous. The CDR3 is made up of 15 amino acids. Trimming pared 0 bases from V and 5 bases from J, leaving 14 bases between. Per the germline V gene, CDR1 is SGHRS and CDR2 is YFSETQ. The full variable domain, its missing parts supplied by reference TRBV5-1 and TRBJ1-2, is KAGVTQTPRYLIKTRGQQVTLSCSPISGHRSVSWYQQTPGQGLQFLFEYFSETQRNKGNFPGRFSGRQFSNSRSEMNVSTLELGDSALYLCASSLDSAREYGYTFGSGTRLTVV.

This clone has a handful of counts. CDR3 region: CAWMEGSLSNQPQHF. The CDR3 region has the DNA TGTGCCTGGATGGAGGGATCACTTAGCAATCAGCCCCAGCATTTT. The J gene is TRBJ1-5, the V gene TRBV30, with D unclear. This CDR3 has 15 amino acids. CDR1 is GTSNPN and CDR2 is SVGIG in the germline V gene (reference sequence). The V gene lost 4 bases and the J gene lost 0 bases, with 13 bases spanning the gap. Together with reference TRBV30 and TRBJ1-5, the CDR3 gives the full variable domain: SQTIHQWPATLVQPVGSPLSLECTVEGTSNPNLYWYRQAAGRGLQLLFYSVGIGQISSEVPQNLSASRPQDRQFILSSKKLLLSDSGFYLCAWMEGSLSNQPQHFGDGTRLSIL.

The CDR3: CASSYGLFGQFF. CDR3 sequence (DNA): TGTGCCAGCAGTTATGGACTCTTCGGGCAGTTCTTC. This chain connects TRBV6-5 to TRBJ2-1, with a weak D call TRBD2 (5 bases). CDR1 is MNHEY, CDR2 SVGAGI, per germline. The CDR3 totals 12 residues. V was pared by 3 bases and J by 12 bases, with 12 bases between.

The J gene is TRBJ2-1, the V gene TRBV4-1; TRBD2 matches at 10 bases. CDR1 MGHRA and CDR2 YSYEKL come from the germline V gene. The CDR3 totals 20 residues. Losses at the gene ends were 1 base for V and 6 bases for J; bases not matched to a gene: 18. CDR3: CASSQVYAAATGTSVNEQFF. CDR3 nucleotide sequence: TGCGCCAGCAGCCAAGTTTATGCCGCTGCCACCGGGACTAGCGTCAATGAGCAGTTCTTC.

The chain couples TRBV28 to TRBJ2-1; 10 bases agree with TRBD2. V shed 8 bases and J 4 bases; nucleotides not matched to a gene: 8. The germline V gene encodes CDR1 MDHEN and CDR2 SYDVKM. This CDR3 has 15 amino acids. CDR3: CASASGGTIYNEQFF. The CDR3 region has the DNA TGTGCCAGCGCTAGCGGGGGCACCATATACAATGAGCAGTTCTTC.

The chain recombines TRBV5-1 with TRBJ1-6; 9 nucleotides line up with TRBD1. The germline V gene encodes CDR1 SGHRS and CDR2 YFSETQ. The CDR3 consists of 16 residues. The V segment lost 0 bases and the J segment 11 bases; nucleotides outside the gene matches: 9. The CDR3 region has the DNA TGCGCCAGCAGCTTGGGTGGACAGGGGTACCGGACACCCCTCCACTTT. This sequence encodes CASSLGGQGYRTPLHF.

The gene calls are TRBV12-3 or TRBV12-4 and TRBJ2-5; D not resolved. The CDR3 runs 12 residues. Trimming cost V 7 bases and J 9 bases, with 15 bases left between them. This chain's CDR3 is CASTNLIPAQYF. CDR3 DNA: TGTGCCAGCACCAACCTCATCCCGGCCCAGTACTTC.

This sequence joins TRBV18 and TRBJ1-2; a weak D match, TRBD1 (6 bases). Germline lookup yields CDR1 KGHSH and CDR2 LQKENI. V was shortened by 3 bases and J by 0 bases, with 8 bases between the two germline ends. The CDR3 runs 14 residues. The CDR3: CASSPDRANYGYTF. The CDR3 coding sequence is TGTGCCAGCTCACCGGACAGAGCTAACTATGGCTACACCTTC.

This clone was detected once. This chain uses TRBV18 with TRBJ1-4; 10 nucleotides match TRBD1. Germline loops: CDR1 KGHSH, CDR2 LQKENI. The CDR3 covers 18 residues. V lost 5 bases and J lost 1; bases outside the gene matches: 10. The CDR3 spells CASSTVADRGLTNEKLFF. Written as DNA, the CDR3 is TGTGCCAGCTCAACCGTAGCTGACAGGGGGCTAACTAATGAAAAACTGTTTTTT.

The chain couples TRBV19 to TRBJ1-6; D not resolved. Trimming took 5 bases from V and 7 from J, leaving 12 bases between them. The CDR3 sequence is 14 residues long. Germline V gene sequence: CDR1 LNHDA, CDR2 SQIVND (reference sequence). The CDR3 bases are TGTGCCAGTAGTCCTCAAGGGAGGAATTCACCCCTCCACTTT. This encodes CASSPQGRNSPLHF. Full variable domain (outside the CDR3, taken from reference TRBV19 and TRBJ1-6): DGGITQSPKYLFRKEGQNVTLSCEQNLNHDAMYWYRQDPGQGLRLIYYSQIVNDFQKGDIAEGYSVSREKKESFPLTVTSAQKNPTAFYLCASSPQGRNSPLHFGNGTRLTVT.

The sample holds one count of this clone. V and J are TRBV18 and TRBJ2-4; possible D gene TRBD2, 5 bases. The V gene's germline CDR1 is KGHSH and CDR2 LQKENI. CDR3 length equals 12 residues. Trimming took 2 bases from V and 14 from J, leaving 13 bases between them. The CDR3 reads CASSPETVAKYF. Here the CDR3 DNA reads TGTGCCAGCTCACCAGAGACGGTAGCGAAGTACTTC.

The chain uses TRBV6-6 and TRBJ2-2, with TRBD1 matching 11 bases. CDR1 is MNHNY and CDR2 is SVGAGI in the germline V gene (reference sequence). The CDR3 runs 16 residues. V lost 5 bases to trimming and J lost 6 bases; unmatched junction nucleotides: 8. The CDR3 reads CASSTSGTGGSGELFF. Here the CDR3 DNA reads TGTGCCAGCAGTACATCCGGGACAGGGGGTTCCGGGGAGCTGTTTTTT.

The rearrangement joins TRBV5-3 to TRBJ1-1, with 9 positions matching TRBD1. TRBV5-3 is an ORF; its function is uncertain. This CDR3 region has 15 residues. V shed 5 bases and J 2 bases; nucleotides not matched to a gene: 7. The CDR3 region has the DNA TGTGCCAGAAGGTCCGGGACAGGGTATAACACTGAAGCTTTCTTT. Protein: CARRSGTGYNTEAFF.

This rearrangement joins TRBV7-9 to TRBJ2-1; TRBD2 matches at 7 bases. The CDR3 totals 16 residues. With V trimmed by 8 bases and J by 5 bases, 15 bases remained unmatched. Germline lookup yields CDR1 SEHNR and CDR2 FQNEAQ (reference sequence). CDR3 sequence reads: CASFPEGGVIDNEQFF. The CDR3 DNA sequence: TGTGCCAGCTTCCCAGAGGGAGGGGTAATCGACAATGAGCAGTTCTTC.

V gene TRBV4-1 combines with J gene TRBJ1-2; TRBD1 matches 9 bases. CDR3 length: 18 amino acids. Germline V gives CDR1 MGHRA, CDR2 YSYEKL. V trimming: 1 base; J trimming: 8 bases; junction bases outside the gene matches: 17. The CDR3 DNA reads as TGCGCCAGCAGCCAAGGACGTAGAGACAGGGGGAGGTTAGGAGGCTACACCTTC. This encodes CASSQGRRDRGRLGGYTF.

The chain joins TRBV5-6 to TRBJ1-5, with TRBD1 matching 7 bases. J lost 2 bases, V lost 5 bases, and 7 bases had no gene match. Germline CDR1 reads SGHDT; CDR2 reads YYEEEE. The CDR3 totals 15 residues. The CDR3 DNA is TGTGCCAGCAGGGCTCGGGACAGCGGCAATCAGCCCCAGCATTTT. It is translated as CASRARDSGNQPQHF.

The table lists this clone with a few counts. V and J are TRBV11-2 and TRBJ1-1; 11 nucleotides line up with TRBD1. V lost 8 bases and J lost 2; bases outside the gene matches: 4. CDR1 is SGHAT, CDR2 FQNNGV, per germline. This CDR3 has 14 residues. CDR3 coding DNA: TGTGCCAGCTCCGGACAGGGGGCCAACACTGAAGCTTTCTTT. Translation gives CASSGQGANTEAFF.